These T cell receptor beta chains were read from a single sample in a study of T cells in Graves' hyperthyroidism and ophthalmopathy. TCRdb re-derived calls from the multiplex PCR reads in MiXCR, one entry per CDR3 protein. The repertoire holds roughly 420,000 distinct CDR3 sequences, with roughly 14% as singletons. The specimen was blood. Receptor source: a woman between 18 and 30 years old with Graves' hyperthyroidism. Both conserved end residues are part of each CDR3. Fields, in order: CDR3 length, clone size, V gene, D gene, J gene, CDR3 protein, CDR3 DNA. D genes are given only for firm matches. Only part of the rows carry a size: once, few, many, or a class if the clone is expanded.

len: 20; abundance: many; v_gene: TRBV7-9; d_gene: TRBD2; j_gene: TRBJ2-1; CDR3aa: CASSSHVGLAGALVAYEQFF; CDR3nt: TGTGCCAGCAGCTCCCACGTTGGCCTAGCGGGGGCCTTGGTGGCCTATGAGCAGTTCTTC
len: 15; abundance: many; v_gene: TRBV7-9; d_gene: TRBD1; j_gene: TRBJ1-2; CDR3aa: CASSPGTATNYGYTF; CDR3nt: TGTGCCAGCAGCCCAGGGACAGCCACTAACTATGGCTACACCTTC
len: 13; abundance: .; v_gene: TRBV2; d_gene: .; j_gene: TRBJ2-1; CDR3aa: CASSGIDYNEQFF; CDR3nt: TGTGCCAGCTCAGGGATTGACTACAATGAGCAGTTCTTC
len: 15; abundance: many; v_gene: TRBV27; d_gene: .; j_gene: TRBJ1-5; CDR3aa: CASSPVGNSNQPQHF; CDR3nt: TGTGCCAGCAGCCCCGTGGGGAATAGCAATCAGCCCCAGCATTTT
len: 13; abundance: many; v_gene: TRBV7-2; d_gene: .; j_gene: TRBJ1-6; CDR3aa: CASSLILDPPLHF; CDR3nt: TGTGCCAGCAGCTTAATTCTGGATCCACCCCTCCACTTT
len: 15; abundance: many; v_gene: TRBV12-3/TRBV12-4; d_gene: TRBD1; j_gene: TRBJ1-1; CDR3aa: CASNLLRTGNTEAFF; CDR3nt: TGTGCCAGCAATCTCTTACGGACAGGGAACACTGAAGCTTTCTTT
len: 13; abundance: .; v_gene: TRBV20-1; d_gene: .; j_gene: TRBJ2-7; CDR3aa: CSVRGGGGYEQYF; CDR3nt: TGCAGTGTAAGGGGGGGAGGGGGATACGAGCAGTACTTC
len: 16; abundance: once; v_gene: TRBV15; d_gene: TRBD2; j_gene: TRBJ2-2; CDR3aa: CATSRGREAITGELFF; CDR3nt: TGTGCCACCAGCAGAGGCCGGGAGGCGATCACCGGGGAGCTGTTTTTT
len: 12; abundance: many; v_gene: TRBV19; d_gene: .; j_gene: TRBJ1-1; CDR3aa: CASNDPNTEAFF; CDR3nt: TGTGCCAGTAACGACCCGAACACTGAAGCTTTCTTT
len: 17; abundance: many; v_gene: TRBV27; d_gene: .; j_gene: TRBJ1-5; CDR3aa: CASSSPRYGGSNQPQHF; CDR3nt: TGTGCCAGCAGTTCGCCCAGATATGGGGGAAGCAATCAGCCCCAGCATTTT
len: 13; abundance: many; v_gene: TRBV2; d_gene: .; j_gene: TRBJ2-1; CDR3aa: CATLALSYNEQFF; CDR3nt: TGTGCCACTCTAGCGCTATCCTACAATGAGCAGTTCTTC
len: 13; abundance: .; v_gene: TRBV29-1; d_gene: .; j_gene: TRBJ2-5; CDR3aa: CSVEGGYQETQYF; CDR3nt: TGCAGCGTTGAAGGAGGGTACCAAGAGACCCAGTACTTC
len: 13; abundance: many; v_gene: TRBV19; d_gene: .; j_gene: TRBJ2-2; CDR3aa: CASSTGVPGELFF; CDR3nt: TGTGCCAGTAGTACAGGGGTCCCCGGGGAGCTGTTTTTT
len: 17; abundance: once; v_gene: TRBV19; d_gene: TRBD2; j_gene: TRBJ2-7; CDR3aa: CASSTPLAGGPVYEQYF; CDR3nt: TGTGCCAGTAGTACACCCCTAGCGGGGGGCCCCGTTTACGAGCAGTACTTC
len: 19; abundance: few; v_gene: TRBV11-2; d_gene: TRBD1; j_gene: TRBJ2-6; CDR3aa: CASSLWFGTEDSGANVLTF; CDR3nt: TGTGCCAGCAGCTTATGGTTTGGGACAGAGGACTCTGGGGCCAACGTCCTGACTTTC
len: 13; abundance: medium-sized; v_gene: TRBV7-9; d_gene: .; j_gene: TRBJ1-5; CDR3aa: CASSLGGAQPQHF; CDR3nt: TGTGCCAGCAGCTTAGGTGGAGCCCAGCCCCAGCATTTT
len: 15; abundance: many; v_gene: TRBV6-1; d_gene: .; j_gene: TRBJ2-5; CDR3aa: CASSYDHMAQETQYF; CDR3nt: TGTGCCAGCAGTTACGACCACATGGCCCAAGAGACCCAGTACTTC
len: 12; abundance: few; v_gene: TRBV19; d_gene: .; j_gene: TRBJ1-2; CDR3aa: CASSKGNYGYTF; CDR3nt: TGTGCCAGTAGTAAAGGGAACTATGGCTACACCTTC
len: 16; abundance: many; v_gene: TRBV12-3/TRBV12-4; d_gene: TRBD1; j_gene: TRBJ1-2; CDR3aa: CASSSSGTGGWIGYTF; CDR3nt: TGTGCCAGCAGTTCTTCCGGGACAGGGGGCTGGATTGGCTACACCTTC
len: 15; abundance: few; v_gene: TRBV13; d_gene: TRBD1; j_gene: TRBJ2-5; CDR3aa: CASSSPYGTDETQYF; CDR3nt: TGTGCCAGCAGCTCCCCCTACGGGACAGATGAGACCCAGTACTTC
len: 16; abundance: few; v_gene: TRBV9; d_gene: TRBD1; j_gene: TRBJ1-2; CDR3aa: CASSVSTGGEYYGYTF; CDR3nt: TGTGCCAGCAGCGTGTCCACAGGGGGAGAGTACTATGGCTACACCTTC
len: 12; abundance: .; v_gene: TRBV5-5; d_gene: .; j_gene: TRBJ2-7; CDR3aa: CASSTQDYEQYF; CDR3nt: TGTGCCAGCAGTACCCAGGATTACGAGCAGTACTTC
len: 16; abundance: many; v_gene: TRBV6-1; d_gene: TRBD2; j_gene: TRBJ2-7; CDR3aa: CASSEDPRKGRDEQYF; CDR3nt: TGTGCCAGCAGTGAAGATCCCCGGAAGGGGAGGGACGAGCAGTACTTC
len: 13; abundance: many; v_gene: TRBV29-1; d_gene: .; j_gene: TRBJ1-2; CDR3aa: CSFPEGDGYGYTF; CDR3nt: TGCAGCTTCCCCGAGGGGGACGGCTATGGCTACACCTTC
len: 14; abundance: many; v_gene: TRBV7-2; d_gene: .; j_gene: TRBJ1-4; CDR3aa: CASSLMASSEKLFF; CDR3nt: TGTGCCAGCAGCCTAATGGCCTCGAGTGAAAAACTGTTTTTT
len: 15; abundance: .; v_gene: TRBV6-2/TRBV6-3; d_gene: TRBD2; j_gene: TRBJ2-3; CDR3aa: CASSYRLATADTQYF; CDR3nt: TGTGCCAGCAGTTACAGACTAGCGACGGCAGATACGCAGTATTTT
len: 15; abundance: .; v_gene: TRBV20-1; d_gene: .; j_gene: TRBJ2-7; CDR3aa: CSARGHGGRPHEQYF; CDR3nt: TGCAGTGCTAGGGGGCATGGGGGCCGGCCTCACGAGCAGTACTTC
len: 15; abundance: many; v_gene: TRBV9; d_gene: .; j_gene: TRBJ2-1; CDR3aa: CASSFSGTPYNEQFF; CDR3nt: TGTGCCAGCAGCTTTTCCGGGACACCCTACAATGAGCAGTTCTTC
len: 18; abundance: .; v_gene: TRBV7-2; d_gene: TRBD1; j_gene: TRBJ1-5; CDR3aa: CASSTRDRRLSSGQPQHF; CDR3nt: TGTGCCAGCAGCACCCGGGACAGGCGTCTTTCTAGCGGTCAGCCCCAGCATTTT
len: 13; abundance: many; v_gene: TRBV2; d_gene: .; j_gene: TRBJ2-7; CDR3aa: CASSDSVSYEQYF; CDR3nt: TGTGCCAGCAGTGACTCAGTGTCCTACGAGCAGTACTTC
len: 15; abundance: many; v_gene: TRBV20-1; d_gene: .; j_gene: TRBJ1-1; CDR3aa: CSARDEWPTRGEAFF; CDR3nt: TGCAGTGCTAGAGATGAGTGGCCCACAAGAGGGGAAGCTTTCTTT
len: 15; abundance: many; v_gene: TRBV12-3/TRBV12-4; d_gene: .; j_gene: TRBJ2-1; CDR3aa: CASSLRAGTYNEQFF; CDR3nt: TGTGCCAGCAGTTTGCGGGCGGGAACCTACAATGAGCAGTTCTTC
len: 15; abundance: many; v_gene: TRBV15; d_gene: .; j_gene: TRBJ2-1; CDR3aa: CATSRDLGTENEQFF; CDR3nt: TGTGCCACCAGCAGGGACCTAGGGACTGAGAATGAGCAGTTCTTC
len: 20; abundance: .; v_gene: TRBV19; d_gene: TRBD1; j_gene: TRBJ2-1; CDR3aa: CASTRLSTPPGGGSYNEQFF; CDR3nt: TGTGCCAGTACACGCCTCTCCACCCCGCCAGGGGGTGGATCCTACAATGAGCAGTTCTTC
len: 15; abundance: many; v_gene: TRBV2; d_gene: TRBD2; j_gene: TRBJ2-3; CDR3aa: CASSGTSGSTDTQYF; CDR3nt: TGTGCCAGCAGTGGGACTAGCGGGAGCACAGATACGCAGTATTTT
len: 13; abundance: few; v_gene: TRBV14; d_gene: TRBD1; j_gene: TRBJ2-7; CDR3aa: CASSQVGTDEQYF; CDR3nt: TGTGCCAGCAGCCAGGTCGGGACAGACGAGCAGTACTTC
len: 16; abundance: few; v_gene: TRBV20-1; d_gene: TRBD1; j_gene: TRBJ1-3; CDR3aa: CSAGTDRRISGNTIYF; CDR3nt: TGCAGTGCCGGAACGGACAGGAGGATCTCTGGAAACACCATATATTTT
len: 18; abundance: few; v_gene: TRBV5-1; d_gene: TRBD1; j_gene: TRBJ2-7; CDR3aa: CASSLALGTGANSYEQYF; CDR3nt: TGCGCCAGCAGCTTGGCGCTAGGGACAGGGGCCAATTCCTACGAGCAGTACTTC
len: 14; abundance: many; v_gene: TRBV20-1; d_gene: .; j_gene: TRBJ2-5; CDR3aa: CSARDRRGSETQYF; CDR3nt: TGCAGTGCTAGAGATCGTCGGGGATCGGAGACCCAGTACTTC
len: 16; abundance: .; v_gene: TRBV11-2; d_gene: TRBD1; j_gene: TRBJ2-1; CDR3aa: CASSLSGTGDFNEQFF; CDR3nt: TGTGCCAGCAGCTTATCCGGGACAGGGGATTTCAATGAGCAGTTCTTC
len: 18; abundance: many; v_gene: TRBV4-2; d_gene: TRBD2; j_gene: TRBJ2-7; CDR3aa: CASSQEPSGPWPSYEQYF; CDR3nt: TGTGCCAGCAGCCAAGAGCCTAGCGGCCCATGGCCCTCTTACGAGCAGTACTTC